This TCR beta chain stems from a study of T cell responses to AZD1222 COVID-19 vaccine. This clone was recorded only once. What it binds is unknown. This table comes from immunoSEQ multiplex PCR, and its TCRdb copy is limited to in-frame clones, with some not included. The sample has about 120,000 clones, around 87% seen once. Study-level results: Unmutated variant regions reportedly attract nearly half of all spike-specific TCRs.

Germline V CDR1 and CDR2: SGHDN, FVKESK. The junction had 10 bases not matched to a gene; V was cut back by 4 bases and J by 16 bases. CDR3 length: 14 residues. The input for sequencing was peripheral blood, taken 28 days after the second AZD1222 dose. V and J are TRBV14 and TRBJ1-6; 10 positions match TRBD1. The TCR comes from an adult who received the AZD1222 COVID-19 vaccine. CDR3 DNA: TGTGCCAGCAGCCGCCCGGGACAGGGGTTTCATCTCCACTTT. It translates to CASSRPGQGFHLHF.